The clone carrying this T cell receptor beta chain appeared a few times. This CDR3 is 18 amino acids long. Germline CDR1 is MDHEN and CDR2 is SYDVKM. V lost 0 bases and J lost 0; bases outside the gene matches: 6. The protocol was immunoSEQ multiplex PCR, while the TCRdb copy is restricted to in-frame clones and leaves out a portion. This table has approximately 6,200 clones, roughly 79% appearing once. The sample originates from a study of preoperative IRX-2 immunotherapy in early breast cancer. The sample's treatment: preoperative locoregional IRX-2 cytokine immunotherapy. Preoperative locoregional IRX-2 cytokine immunotherapy was tested in the phase Ib source study.

The chain recombines TRBV28 with TRBJ1-5; 9 nucleotides align to TRBD1. This receptor was taken from a human donor with breast cancer. The sample here was tumor tissue, taken before IRX-2 immunotherapy. The CDR3 loop reads CASSLWGQGPFSNQPQHF. The CDR3 region has the DNA TGTGCCAGCAGTTTATGGGGACAGGGCCCCTTTAGCAATCAGCCCCAGCATTTT.